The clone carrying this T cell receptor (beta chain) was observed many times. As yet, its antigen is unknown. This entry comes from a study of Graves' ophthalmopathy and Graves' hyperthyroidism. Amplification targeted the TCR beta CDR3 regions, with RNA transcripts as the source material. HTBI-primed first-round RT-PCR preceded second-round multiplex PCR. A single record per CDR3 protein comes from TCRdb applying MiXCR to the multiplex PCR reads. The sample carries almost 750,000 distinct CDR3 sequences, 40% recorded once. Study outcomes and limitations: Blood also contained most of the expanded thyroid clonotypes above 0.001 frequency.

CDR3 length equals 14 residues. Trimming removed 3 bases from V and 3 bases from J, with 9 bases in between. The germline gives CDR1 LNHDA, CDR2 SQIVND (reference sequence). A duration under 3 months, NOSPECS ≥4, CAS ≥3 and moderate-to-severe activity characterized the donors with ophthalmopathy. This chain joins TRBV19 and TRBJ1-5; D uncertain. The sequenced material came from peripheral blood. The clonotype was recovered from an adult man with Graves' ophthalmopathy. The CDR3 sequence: CASSIGGYNQPQHF. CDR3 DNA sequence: TGTGCCAGTAGTATTGGCGGATACAATCAGCCCCAGCATTTT. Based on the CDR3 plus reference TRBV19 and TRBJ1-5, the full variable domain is DGGITQSPKYLFRKEGQNVTLSCEQNLNHDAMYWYRQDPGQGLRLIYYSQIVNDFQKGDIAEGYSVSREKKESFPLTVTSAQKNPTAFYLCASSIGGYNQPQHFGDGTRLSIL.